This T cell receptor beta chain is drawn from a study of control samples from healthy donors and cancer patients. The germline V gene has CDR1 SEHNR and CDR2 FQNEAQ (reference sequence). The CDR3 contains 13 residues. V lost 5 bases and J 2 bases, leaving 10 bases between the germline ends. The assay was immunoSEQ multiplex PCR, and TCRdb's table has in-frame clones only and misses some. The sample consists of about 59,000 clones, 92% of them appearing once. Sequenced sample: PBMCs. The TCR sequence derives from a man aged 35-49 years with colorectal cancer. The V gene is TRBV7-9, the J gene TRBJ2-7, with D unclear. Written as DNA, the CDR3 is TGTGCCAGCAGCCCCGATCACCCCTACGAGCAGTACTTC. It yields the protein CASSPDHPYEQYF. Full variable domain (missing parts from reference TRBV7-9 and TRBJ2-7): DTGVSQNPRHKITKRGQNVTFRCDPISEHNRLYWYRQTLGQGPEFLTYFQNEAQLEKSRLLSDRFSAERPKGSFSTLEIQRTEQGDSAMYLCASSPDHPYEQYFGPGTRLTVT.